Listed below are T cell receptor beta chains from one sample, sequenced in a study of T cell repertoires in cytomegalovirus infection. A single record per CDR3 protein comes from TCRdb applying MiXCR to the reads. The table shows hundreds of thousands of distinct CDR3 sequences, with under 45% occurring only once. These receptors' antigens are unknown. Material: cultured PBMCs, obtained from culture after CMV antigen stimulation. The receptors stem from a human donor in good health (CMV status not recorded). Some clones in this sample may be carry-over from other donors' samples. Each CDR3 is given with its conserved first and last residue. Each record gives: clone size, J gene, V gene, D gene, CDR3 DNA, CDR3 protein. The D gene is left open where the match is weak. Clone size is given for some rows only: seen once, a few or many times, or a class if the clone is expanded.

few | TRBJ2-1 | TRBV27 | TRBD2 | TGTGCCAGCAGTGAGACTAGCGGGTCTTACAATGAGCAGTTCTTC | CASSETSGSYNEQFF
. | TRBJ2-7 | TRBV5-1 | TRBD1 | TGCGCCAGCAGCTCCCCGGGACAGACAAGCGAGCAGTACTTC | CASSSPGQTSEQYF
once | TRBJ2-2 | TRBV6-2/TRBV6-3 | . | TGTGCCAGCAGTTACCCGGGGGGCCCCAACACCGGGGAGCTGTTTTTT | CASSYPGGPNTGELFF
once | TRBJ1-1 | TRBV15 | . | TGTGCCACCAGCTGGGGGAGGAACACTGAAGCTTTCTTT | CATSWGRNTEAFF
few | TRBJ1-1 | TRBV7-9 | . | TGTGCCAGCAGCTTAAAGGTCTCTTGGGGCTTGGGCACTGAAGCTTTCTTT | CASSLKVSWGLGTEAFF
few | TRBJ2-1 | TRBV6-2/TRBV6-3 | TRBD1 | TGTGCCAGCAGAGCCTCGGGACAGGGGGCGAGAGGCTTCTTC | CASRASGQGARGFF
. | TRBJ1-1 | TRBV2 | . | TGTGCCGGAACAGGGTACGGGATGAACACTGAAGCTTTCTTT | CAGTGYGMNTEAFF
. | TRBJ1-1 | TRBV7-2 | TRBD1 | TGTGCCAGCAGCTTAGGAGGTTCAGGGGGCACTGAAGCTTTCTTT | CASSLGGSGGTEAFF
few | TRBJ1-6 | TRBV7-9 | . | TGTGCCAGCAGCTTCCAAAGGGACTTATATAATTCACCCCTCCACTTT | CASSFQRDLYNSPLHF
. | TRBJ2-1 | TRBV11-2 | . | TGTGCCAGCAGCTTCCGGACAGACTACAATGAGCAGTTCTTC | CASSFRTDYNEQFF
. | TRBJ2-6 | TRBV6-1 | . | TGTGCCAGCAGTTCCGGACAGTTCTCTGGGGCCAACGTCCTGACTTTC | CASSSGQFSGANVLTF
few | TRBJ2-7 | TRBV27 | . | TGTGCCAGCAGTCCTTCCTCGGGGCGGGACTACGAGCAGTACTTC | CASSPSSGRDYEQYF
. | TRBJ2-3 | TRBV5-1 | TRBD2 | TGCGCCAGCAGCTCACGGACTAGCGGGAGGGTGATATCTAGCACAGATACGCAGTATTTT | CASSSRTSGRVISSTDTQYF
. | TRBJ2-3 | TRBV7-4 | . | TGTGCCAGCAGCTTTGGAGTAAATACGCAGTATTTT | CASSFGVNTQYF
. | TRBJ1-2 | TRBV20-1 | . | TGCAGTGCAAAAGGGTCTAACTATGGCTACACCTTT | CSAKGSNYGYTF
. | TRBJ2-3 | TRBV2 | TRBD2 | TGTGCCAGCAGCTACCTCCTAGCGGGCGGCACAGATACGCAGTATTTT | CASSYLLAGGTDTQYF
few | TRBJ1-1 | TRBV20-1 | . | TGCAGTGCAACCGAGGGAGGGCAAAGTGAAGCTTTCTTT | CSATEGGQSEAFF